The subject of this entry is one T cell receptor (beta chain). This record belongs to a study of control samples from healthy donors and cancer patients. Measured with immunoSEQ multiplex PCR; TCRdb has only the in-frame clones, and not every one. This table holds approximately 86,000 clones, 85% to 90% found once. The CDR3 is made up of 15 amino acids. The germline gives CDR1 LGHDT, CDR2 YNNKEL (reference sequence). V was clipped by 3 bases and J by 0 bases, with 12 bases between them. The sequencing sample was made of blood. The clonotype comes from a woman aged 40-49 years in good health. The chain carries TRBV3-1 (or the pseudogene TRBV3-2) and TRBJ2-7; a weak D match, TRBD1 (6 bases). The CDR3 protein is CASSQRSGVSYEQYF. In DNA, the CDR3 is TGTGCCAGCAGCCAGCGGTCAGGGGTCTCCTACGAGCAGTACTTC.